This is a list of T cell receptor beta chains from one sample in a study of T cell responses to AZD1222 COVID-19 vaccine. Some clones are missing from TCRdb's copy, which holds only in-frame ones; the method was immunoSEQ multiplex PCR. Of about 160,000 clones in the sample, around nine tenths are singletons; the top ten hold approximately 5.7%. The sequences come from peripheral blood, collected on day 0 of AZD1222 vaccination. Source of these receptors: an adult in good health. CDR3s include the opening cysteine and the closing phenylalanine or tryptophan. Each record gives: J gene, D gene, V gene, clone size, CDR3 DNA, CDR3 protein. A D gene is named only where the DNA matches it firmly. Clone sizes are given selectively: once, few, many, or a class where the clone is expanded.

J: TRBJ1-2
D: NA
V: TRBV28
size: NA
DNA: TGTGCCAGCAGCATTACATTCGATGGCTACACCTTC
CDR3: CASSITFDGYTF

J: TRBJ1-3
D: NA
V: TRBV10-2
size: NA
DNA: TGCGCCAGCAGTGAGTCTGGGGGGATTGGAAACACCATATATTTT
CDR3: CASSESGGIGNTIYF

J: TRBJ1-6
D: NA
V: TRBV6-5
size: NA
DNA: TGTGCCAGCAGTTACGGGTCGACACCAAATTCACCCCTCCACTTT
CDR3: CASSYGSTPNSPLHF

J: TRBJ1-2
D: NA
V: TRBV9
size: NA
DNA: TGTGCCAGCAGTTCCGGAGGAGGGACCCTTCCTTATGGCTACACCTTC
CDR3: CASSSGGGTLPYGYTF

J: TRBJ1-2
D: NA
V: TRBV4-2
size: once
DNA: TGTGCCAGCAGCCAAGAAGGAGGGCTGGTTAACTATGGCTACACCTTC
CDR3: CASSQEGGLVNYGYTF

J: TRBJ2-7
D: TRBD1
V: TRBV3-1/TRBV3-2
size: NA
DNA: TGTGCCAGCAGCCATACGGGACAGGGAGCCCACGAGCAGTACTTC
CDR3: CASSHTGQGAHEQYF

J: TRBJ2-1
D: NA
V: TRBV9
size: NA
DNA: TGTGCCAGCAGCGCCGGGACTGGATACAATGAGCAGTTCTTC
CDR3: CASSAGTGYNEQFF

J: TRBJ1-5
D: TRBD1
V: TRBV7-9
size: NA
DNA: TGTGCCAGCAGCTTAGCGACAGGGATCAATCAGCCCCAGCATTTT
CDR3: CASSLATGINQPQHF

J: TRBJ1-5
D: NA
V: TRBV28
size: NA
DNA: TGTGCCAGCAGTTTATCGGTTAGCAATCAGCCCCAGCATTTT
CDR3: CASSLSVSNQPQHF

J: TRBJ2-7
D: NA
V: TRBV20-1
size: NA
DNA: TGCAGTGCTAGGGGGGGCTACGAGCAGTACTTC
CDR3: CSARGGYEQYF

J: TRBJ1-2
D: NA
V: TRBV5-1
size: NA
DNA: TGCGCCAGCAGCCTTACGTCAGACAGGAGGGGCGGCTACACCTTC
CDR3: CASSLTSDRRGGYTF

J: TRBJ2-1
D: TRBD2
V: TRBV28
size: NA
DNA: TGTGCCAGCAGTTTATCAGGCGGGAGGGCCTACGGTGAGCAGTTCTTC
CDR3: CASSLSGGRAYGEQFF

J: TRBJ2-7
D: NA
V: TRBV5-4
size: NA
DNA: TGTGCCAGCAGCTTGGCGTTCACGGGAGCGGCCTACGAGCAGTACTTC
CDR3: CASSLAFTGAAYEQYF

J: TRBJ1-5
D: NA
V: TRBV2
size: NA
DNA: TGTGCCAGCCAGAGAATAACAGGGAGCAATCAGCCCCAGCATTTT
CDR3: CASQRITGSNQPQHF

J: TRBJ1-3
D: NA
V: TRBV7-8
size: few
DNA: TGTGCCAGCAGCTTACGGACAGATGGAAACACCATATATTTT
CDR3: CASSLRTDGNTIYF

J: TRBJ2-2
D: NA
V: TRBV30
size: NA
DNA: TGTGCCTGGATCTCTGGGGATGCGTACGGGGAGCTGTTTTTT
CDR3: CAWISGDAYGELFF

J: TRBJ2-4
D: NA
V: TRBV14
size: NA
DNA: TGTGCCAGCAGTGGGAGAAGGAACATTCAGTACTTC
CDR3: CASSGRRNIQYF

J: TRBJ2-7
D: NA
V: TRBV11-2
size: NA
DNA: TGTGCCAGCAGCTTAGCGGGCGGTAACGAGCAGTACTTC
CDR3: CASSLAGGNEQYF